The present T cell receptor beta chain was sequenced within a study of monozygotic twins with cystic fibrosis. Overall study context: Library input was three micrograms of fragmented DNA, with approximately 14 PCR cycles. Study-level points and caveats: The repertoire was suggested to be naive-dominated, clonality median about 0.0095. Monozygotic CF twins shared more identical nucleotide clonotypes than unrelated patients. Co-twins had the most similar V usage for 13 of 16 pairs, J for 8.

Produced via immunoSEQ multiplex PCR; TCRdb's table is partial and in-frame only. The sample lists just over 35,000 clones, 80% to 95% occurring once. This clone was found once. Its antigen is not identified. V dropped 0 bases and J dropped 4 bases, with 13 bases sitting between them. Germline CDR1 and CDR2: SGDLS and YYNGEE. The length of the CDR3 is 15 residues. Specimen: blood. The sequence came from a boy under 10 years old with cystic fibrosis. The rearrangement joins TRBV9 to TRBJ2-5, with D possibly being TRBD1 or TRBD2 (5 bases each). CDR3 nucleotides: TGTGCCAGCAGCGTAGGTTGGGGGAGTAGAGAGACCCAGTACTTC. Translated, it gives CASSVGWGSRETQYF.